This T cell receptor beta chain was captured by sequencing in a study of T-cell reconstitution after alpha-beta-depleted transplantation in children. Researchers prepared the TCRbeta library using unique molecular identifiers, the study reports. TCRdb re-derived calls from the PCR reads in MiXCR, one entry per CDR3 protein. Found here are 190,000 or so distinct CDR3 sequences, 6.5% to 7.5% of them singletons; the top ten hold roughly 3%. This clonotype was seen repeatedly, ten times or more. Germline V gene lookup returns CDR1 MRHNA and CDR2 SNTAGT. This CDR3 spans 14 amino acids. Trimming removed 4 bases from V and 7 bases from J; junction bases left unmatched: 4.

Sample: PBMCs from the stem cell graft donor, taken from the stem cell graft. The chain joins TRBV6-4 to TRBJ2-1; 10 bases are shared with TRBD2. The TCR sequence derives from a human donor who donated a stem cell graft to a child with Wiskott-Aldrich syndrome. The CDR3 region has the DNA TGTGCCAGCAGTGTAGCGGGAGGTAGGAATGAGCAGTTCTTC. This sequence encodes CASSVAGGRNEQFF.